This is a list of T cell receptor beta chains from one sample in a study of OX40 agonist ivuxolimab in advanced cancers. Clones were sequenced by immunoSEQ multiplex PCR, and TCRdb holds only the in-frame ones, with some missing. This table holds approximately 50,000 clones, approximately 84% found once. The source was CD4+ or CD8+ T cells sorted from blood, collected in a trial of the OX40 agonist ivuxolimab. Receptor source: an adult with an advanced solid tumor such as melanoma, head and neck, liver or kidney cancer. Both conserved end residues are part of each CDR3. Fields, in order: J gene, V gene, D gene, clone size, CDR3 protein, CDR3 DNA. A D gene is named only where the DNA matches it firmly. Clone size appears in some rows only: once, few, many, or a class for an expanded clone.

J: TRBJ1-1; V: TRBV12-5; D: -; size: -; CDR3: CASGSSGAGASTEAFF; DNA: TGTGCTAGTGGTTCTTCCGGGGCCGGGGCGAGCACTGAAGCTTTCTTT
J: TRBJ2-3; V: TRBV4-1; D: -; size: once; CDR3: CASSPWGNTQYF; DNA: TGCGCCAGCAGCCCCTGGGGGAATACGCAGTATTTT
J: TRBJ2-2; V: TRBV4-1; D: -; size: -; CDR3: CASSQDGGGNGELFF; DNA: TGCGCCAGCAGCCAAGATGGGGGGGGCAACGGGGAGCTGTTTTTT
J: TRBJ2-2; V: TRBV5-1; D: -; size: -; CDR3: CASSLARGPSTGELFF; DNA: TGCGCCAGCAGCTTGGCCCGGGGCCCATCCACCGGGGAGCTGTTTTTT
J: TRBJ1-1; V: TRBV25-1; D: TRBD1; size: -; CDR3: CASRRQGVMNTEAFF; DNA: TGTGCCAGCAGAAGACAGGGGGTCATGAACACTGAAGCTTTCTTT
J: TRBJ2-2; V: TRBV7-6; D: TRBD2; size: once; CDR3: CASSQGWGTSEIYAGELFF; DNA: TGTGCCAGCAGCCAGGGGTGGGGGACTAGCGAGATATATGCCGGGGAGCTGTTTTTT
J: TRBJ2-1; V: TRBV5-1; D: TRBD1; size: -; CDR3: CASSLSGQVTYNEQFF; DNA: TGCGCCAGCAGCTTGTCGGGACAGGTCACCTACAATGAGCAGTTCTTC
J: TRBJ2-5; V: TRBV28; D: -; size: -; CDR3: CASSPFRETQYF; DNA: TGTGCCAGCAGCCCCTTTCGGGAGACCCAGTACTTC
J: TRBJ2-1; V: TRBV5-1; D: -; size: -; CDR3: CASSLVPLSSYNEQFF; DNA: TGCGCCAGCAGCTTGGTGCCCCTTAGCTCCTACAATGAGCAGTTCTTC
J: TRBJ2-4; V: TRBV2; D: -; size: once; CDR3: CASSENTLAKNIQYF; DNA: TGTGCCAGCAGTGAAAACACCCTAGCCAAAAACATTCAGTACTTC
J: TRBJ2-5; V: TRBV2; D: -; size: once; CDR3: CASSDTQETQYF; DNA: TGTGCCAGCTCGGACACCCAAGAGACCCAGTACTTC
J: TRBJ2-5; V: TRBV7-2; D: TRBD2; size: -; CDR3: CASSGGLRQETQYF; DNA: TGTGCCAGCAGCGGGGGACTACGTCAAGAGACCCAGTACTTC
J: TRBJ2-1; V: TRBV10-3; D: TRBD1; size: -; CDR3: CAISGGTGFNEQFF; DNA: TGTGCCATCAGTGGTGGGACAGGGTTCAATGAGCAGTTCTTC
J: TRBJ2-7; V: TRBV15; D: TRBD1; size: -; CDR3: CATSGTGAGLHYEQYF; DNA: TGTGCCACCAGCGGGACAGGAGCAGGCTTGCACTACGAGCAGTACTTC
J: TRBJ1-1; V: TRBV4-1; D: TRBD1; size: -; CDR3: CASSQVGTENTEAFF; DNA: TGCGCCAGCAGCCAAGTAGGGACAGAGAACACTGAAGCTTTCTTT
J: TRBJ2-1; V: TRBV28; D: TRBD2; size: -; CDR3: CASSALEAGAYNEQFF; DNA: TGTGCCAGCAGCGCGCTCGAAGCGGGAGCCTACAATGAGCAGTTCTTC
J: TRBJ2-7; V: TRBV5-1; D: -; size: -; CDR3: CASSLTAIGAYEQYF; DNA: TGCGCCAGCAGCTTGACAGCGATCGGGGCCTACGAGCAGTACTTC
J: TRBJ1-1; V: TRBV30; D: -; size: -; CDR3: CAWSRETRGTEAFF; DNA: TGTGCCTGGAGTAGGGAAACCAGGGGAACTGAAGCTTTCTTT
J: TRBJ1-2; V: TRBV18; D: -; size: -; CDR3: CASSPDPFEGYTF; DNA: TGTGCCAGCTCACCAGATCCGTTCGAGGGCTACACCTTC
J: TRBJ1-3; V: TRBV18; D: -; size: -; CDR3: CASSPLPVQVSGNTIYF; DNA: TGTGCCAGCTCACCACTCCCGGTACAAGTCTCTGGAAACACCATATATTTT